This T cell receptor (beta chain) was documented in a study of cytomegalovirus exposure and HLA in healthy donors (TCRdb year 2017). Regarding the study in general: In an earlier analysis of several hundred of the donors, about 260 Gb of sequence data and approximately 120 million unique TCR beta sequences from 180 million or so T cells were reported. In the later analysis, no new phenotypic data were used to find candidate immune exposures; instead, reliance was placed on TCR beta sequences and their occurrence across donors. Of the 350 to 450 genotyped donors, over 80% were placed in the genetic ancestry cluster associated with self-reported Caucasian donors. Roughly 5 DR-DQ haplotypes were handled as single units for association and clustering, since linkage in the cohort was strong. Typing coverage differed by locus: A, B, C, DRB1 and DQB1 were typed in roughly 629-630 donors, DQA1 in 522, DPA1 in around 600, and DPB1 in just under 490. Across around 400 genotyped donors of the cohort, an average of roughly 250,000 unique TCR beta nucleotide sequences per donor were sequenced, and roughly 20% of those sequences were non-productive. A later genetic analysis used genome-wide SNP genotypes for about three fifths of the 666 donors, treating that subset as a discovery cohort. Donor age, sex, ethnicity and CMV serostatus were compiled together with the repertoire data. An earlier analysis of 587 of the donors used high-throughput TCR beta sequencing to judge whether each TCR beta V gene segment behaved as functional or pseudogenic. A later analysis re-analyzed previously published TCR beta repertoires from roughly 600 donors and added high-resolution HLA genotyping to study TCR occurrence patterns. Every repertoire in the discovery cohort had been generated on one and the same sequencing platform. HLA typing included class I and class II loci at four-digit resolution. About 300 gigabases of sequencing data and 91 million or so unique TCR sequences made up an early release that covered roughly 670 HLA-typed donors. The study was designed to test whether signatures of past pathogen exposure could be identified by cataloging public T cell receptors. The study used immunosequencing to profile the T cell repertoires of several hundred subjects and linked those repertoires to cytomegalovirus serostatus. Along with the roughly 710-subject first cohort, a separate validation cohort of about 110 different subjects was used. To predict cytomegalovirus infection status, the study combined high-throughput TCR immunosequencing, statistical association of individual TCRs with disease status, and machine learning.

With respect to this clone: Its specific antigen is unknown. No quality values exist for individual bases; no much larger clone is one base distant.

V and J are truncated by 8 bases and 4 bases respectively, leaving an intervening sequence of 14 bases. The CDR3 contains 14 residues, cysteine and phenylalanine counted. The kept DNA is CDR3 alone, 42 bases in frame from the first base. Reading the germline V gene gives CDR1 SNHLY and CDR2 FYNNEI. What the authors observed across the whole study: A further reported finding was that TCR beta sequences accurately predicted the HLA-A and HLA-B alleles for most subjects in the first cohort. The only immune exposure information available for the cohort was CMV serostatus. In a later analysis, TCR association rates were found to vary across HLA loci, with the most associated TCRs seen for DRB1 alleles and the fewest for HLA-C alleles. It was suggested by the authors that the approach could potentially be generalized to other disease states and immunological phenotypes. Compared with the roughly 670-donor mean, donors in an Asian-associated ancestry cluster had fewer N-insertions in productive TCRs, according to a later genetic analysis. A later analysis associated 16,951 TCR beta sequences with specific HLA alleles at a false discovery rate of 0.05. Assigning TCR associations to individual alleles was difficult when HLA alleles, especially DR and DQ, strongly co-occurred. Linkage disequilibrium might explain the correlated functional status among segregating V segments, but an unknown experimental factor could not be ruled out. Roughly uniform sequencing depth across donors was assumed in presence/absence analyses, although this assumption may not hold. In a later analysis, several top co-occurrence clusters were reported to appear linked to parvovirus B19, influenza, CMV and Epstein-Barr virus. The classifier was reported to diagnose cytomegalovirus status with high specificity and sensitivity in both the original cohort and the validation cohort. Across donors, most TCR sequences were observed very rarely, whereas some public TCRs were present in many individuals. In an earlier analysis of about 540 of the donors, most TCR beta V segments were observed in productive rearrangements about 87% or about 30% of the time, broadly matching IMGT annotations. Because the 87-base-pair reads could not distinguish some IMGT-functional V segments, including TRBV6-2 and TRBV6-3, those segments were excluded. In this cohort, only TCR beta chains were sequenced, and detectable features were limited by the absence of alpha or paired-chain data. According to a later analysis, most CMV-associated TCR beta chains appeared to be HLA-restricted, and the HLA associations seemed to be driven largely by CMV exposure. In the study, approximately 150 TCR beta chains were listed as associated with cytomegalovirus. A later genetic analysis associated a missense DCLRE1C variant with V-gene and J-gene trimming of TCR beta chains, and an independent cohort replicated the association. Roughly 17 rarely observed V segments, including chromosome 9 orphons, were excluded from the earlier analysis of approximately 600 of the donors because counts were too low. Because some donors lacked HLA typing at each locus, the association tests relied only on the typed subset. In a later analysis, HLA-associated TCR beta chains were found to be more clonally expanded and to have lower generation probabilities than equally common non-associated chains. In vitro tests confirmed that three of the cytomegalovirus-associated TCR beta chains recognize cytomegalovirus antigens. The sequencing pipeline was judged likely to have produced a cluster of highly shared sequence variants as a technical artifact.

Library method: the immunoSEQ multiplex PCR assay. For the multiplex PCR, a mixture combining 60 forward primers for TCR Vbeta segments and 13 reverse primers for TCR Jbeta segments was used. Amplification of the CDR3 region of rearranged TCR beta genes was performed with a multiplex PCR assay on genomic DNA. Amplified TCR beta libraries were sequenced as 87-base-pair reads on the Illumina HiSeq System. Concerning the study's data processing: A later analysis tallied around 82 million unique TCR beta chains across the 660 or so repertoires, and approximately 12 million of those chains were shared by two or more donors. To remove PCR and sequencing errors, raw reads were error-corrected and collapsed into unique sequences using a nearest-neighbor algorithm that merged closely related sequences. V, D and J gene segments were assigned by aligning CDR3 sequences to IMGT reference sequences. For a sequence to be retained, a match of at least six nucleotides was required to both a V gene segment and a J gene segment. A rearrangement was called productive if the CDR3 had no stop codons and remained in frame with V and J, and every other rearrangement was called non-productive. Following IMGT convention, CDR3 was defined as the stretch from the second conserved V-encoded cysteine to the conserved J-encoded phenylalanine. The earlier analysis of some 580 of the donors excluded any sequence lacking an unambiguous match to a single V gene segment. An earlier analysis of over 450 of the donors classified V segments as functional when productive rearrangements were above 56.7% and as segregating when the standard deviation between donors was above 5%. A statistical classification framework was developed to diagnose cytomegalovirus status using the catalog of TCR beta chain sequences. In a later analysis, V and J genes were assigned by comparing TCR nucleotide sequences against IMGT/GENE-DB human TR gene sequences. In a later analysis, CDR3 sequences and most-parsimonious VDJ recombination scenarios were assigned using the TCRdist pipeline. In a later analysis, each TCR beta chain was defined by its CDR3 amino acid sequence together with its V-gene family, and reads without a unique V-gene family were excluded. To address suspected cross-contamination and a sequencing artifact, a later analysis removed approximately 600 highly shared, low-generation-probability nucleotide sequences. A later analysis calculated a clonal expansion index for each public chain from normalized within-repertoire ranks of inferred template counts. Generation probabilities in a later analysis came from a VDJ recombination model fitted to out-of-frame rearrangements, and those results were checked against IGoR. In a later analysis, TCR-TCR, TCR-HLA and TCR-CMV co-occurrence was scored with hypergeometric tests, and a repertoire-size bias correction was applied to TCR pairs. A later analysis estimated false discovery rates by permuting HLA or CMV assignments 20 times. In a later analysis, co-occurring TCRs were grouped with DBSCAN, and TCRdist sequence similarity was added when clustering was performed within HLA-allele-positive subsets. For co-occurrence clustering, repertoires with fewer than 30,000 or more than 120,000 public chains were excluded, along with five or six repertoires with anomalous nucleotide sharing. Imported from immuneACCESS, the table was reduced by TCRdb to in-frame sequences with V and J called. These copies leave out some clones; in studies compared against another copy, an unresolved V gene accounts for under half, and the cause of the remainder is not known. The V and J calls and the clone size are those of that table, but D and trimming were determined from the DNA. The sample profile shows roughly 160,000 clones; about 68% of them were found once. In total, the top ten clones hold about 2.3% of the sample.

The cohort comprised fewer than 700 healthy bone marrow donors. At the time of sampling, all cohort members were nominally healthy, though unrecorded immune exposures were likely present. The donor was CMV seronegative and belonged to the group of around 400 seronegative cohort members. A peripheral blood sample was collected from each donor, and TCR beta sequencing was performed on peripheral blood mononuclear cells. The Qiagen DNeasy Blood Extraction Kit was used to extract genomic DNA from the blood cell samples. The source is a female donor in good health and CMV-seronegative. Here the chain combines TRBV2 and TRBJ1-4; TRBD1 is a possible D gene, resting on 5 matching bases. The specimen sequenced was PBMCs. The DNA is as follows: TGTGCCAGCTCAAACAGGTTAAGTAATGAAAAACTGTTTTTT. This encodes CASSNRLSNEKLFF.